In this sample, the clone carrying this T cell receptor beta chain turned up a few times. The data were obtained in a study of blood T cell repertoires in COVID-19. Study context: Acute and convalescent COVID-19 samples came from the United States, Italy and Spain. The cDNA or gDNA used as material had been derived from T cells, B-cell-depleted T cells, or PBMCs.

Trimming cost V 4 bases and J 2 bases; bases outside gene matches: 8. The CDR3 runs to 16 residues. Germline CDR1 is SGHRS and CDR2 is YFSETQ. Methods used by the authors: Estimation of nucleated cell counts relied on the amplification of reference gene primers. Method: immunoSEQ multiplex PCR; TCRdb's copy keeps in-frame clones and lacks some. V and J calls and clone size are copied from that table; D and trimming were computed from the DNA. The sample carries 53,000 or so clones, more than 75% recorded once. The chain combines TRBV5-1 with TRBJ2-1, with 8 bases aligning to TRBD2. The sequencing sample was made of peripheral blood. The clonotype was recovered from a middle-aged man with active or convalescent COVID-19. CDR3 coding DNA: TGCGCCAGCAGCGCTACAGCGGGAGTGCCCTACAATGAGCAGTTCTTC. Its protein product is CASSATAGVPYNEQFF.